A single sample is the source of the 7 T cell receptor beta chains below, sequenced in a study of cytomegalovirus exposure and HLA in healthy donors (TCRdb year 2017). The library was obtained by the immunoSEQ multiplex PCR assay. For the multiplex PCR, a mixture combining 60 forward primers for TCR Vbeta segments and 13 reverse primers for TCR Jbeta segments was used. The table comes from immuneACCESS by way of TCRdb, which keeps in-frame sequences with V and J called. Part of the clones is missing from these tables; in studies checked, under half for an unresolved V gene and the rest for unknown reasons. Within this sample are fewer than 200,000 clones, with roughly 70% of them counted one time only. Approximately 2.5% of the sample comes from the top ten. Sequencing was performed on PBMCs. Every receptor here comes from a woman in her thirties in good health and CMV-seronegative.

This clone was counted between two and nine times. The rearrangement links TRBV10-3 to TRBJ1-5; 9 nucleotides agree with TRBD1. The CDR3 has 14 residues. Germline values: CDR1 ENHRY, CDR2 SYGVKD. V lost 10 bases and J lost 5; bases outside the gene matches: 9. The CDR3 nucleotides read TGTGCCACCAGGGGACAGGGAAGGGATCAGCCCCAGCATTTT. Its protein is CATRGQGRDQPQHF.

The chain carries TRBV2 and TRBJ1-5; 9 bases are shared with TRBD1. V lost 3 bases, J lost 5 bases, and 5 bases stayed unmatched. From germline, CDR1 is SNHLY and CDR2 FYNNEI. The CDR3 is made up of 15 amino acids. Here the CDR3 reads CASSDVDRGYQPQHF. The CDR3 bases are TGTGCCAGCAGTGATGTCGACAGGGGGTATCAGCCCCAGCATTTT.

This clone was counted a few times. J is TRBJ1-5 and V is TRBV6-5; unclear D gene. The CDR3 sequence is 15 residues long. Germline lookup yields CDR1 MNHEY and CDR2 SVGAGI. V was trimmed by 2 bases and J by 5 bases, leaving 13 bases between them. The CDR3: CASSYGRSPHQPQHF. The DNA of the CDR3 is TGTGCCAGCAGTTACGGGAGGAGCCCGCATCAGCCCCAGCATTTT.

CDR3 region: CASTQTGWTEAFF. The DNA for the CDR3 is TGTGCCAGTACCCAGACAGGATGGACTGAAGCTTTCTTT. The V gene is TRBV19, the J gene TRBJ1-1, with D possibly matching TRBD1 (6 bases). V was cut by 7 bases and J by 5 bases, with 14 bases left in between. This CDR3 contains 13 residues. Germline V CDR1 and CDR2: LNHDA, SQIVND (reference sequence).

The chain couples TRBV5-4 to TRBJ2-3, with 9 bases identical to TRBD2. The CDR3 length is 18 residues. J gave up 3 bases and V 0 bases, and 11 bases lay outside the gene matches. In germline, CDR1 is SGHNT, CDR2 YYREEE (reference sequence). Written as DNA, the CDR3 is TGTGCCAGCAGCTTGGAGGCGGGAGGGCCGCTTAATACAGATACGCAGTATTTT. Translation gives CASSLEAGGPLNTDTQYF.

The chain recombines TRBV4-2 with TRBJ2-5; 14 bases map to TRBD2. CDR3 length: 19 amino acids. Per the germline V gene, CDR1 is LGHNA and CDR2 is YNFKEQ. Trimming at V came to 0 bases and at J to 2 bases, leaving 8 bases not matched to a gene. The CDR3 DNA sequence: TGTGCCAGCAGCCAAGATCCAGGGGGACTAGCGGGGGAGCAAGAGACCCAGTACTTC. This sequence encodes CASSQDPGGLAGEQETQYF.

This clone was counted a few times. The chain uses TRBV28 and TRBJ2-7; 10 bases agree with TRBD2. V was pared by 3 bases and J by 3 bases, with 14 bases of the junction left unmatched. Germline CDR1 and CDR2: MDHEN and SYDVKM. This CDR3 is 18 amino acids long. The CDR3 region has the DNA TGTGCCAGCAGTTTGTATTGGGGGGGCACTAGCGGGAACTACGAGCAGTACTTC. Its protein product is CASSLYWGGTSGNYEQYF.